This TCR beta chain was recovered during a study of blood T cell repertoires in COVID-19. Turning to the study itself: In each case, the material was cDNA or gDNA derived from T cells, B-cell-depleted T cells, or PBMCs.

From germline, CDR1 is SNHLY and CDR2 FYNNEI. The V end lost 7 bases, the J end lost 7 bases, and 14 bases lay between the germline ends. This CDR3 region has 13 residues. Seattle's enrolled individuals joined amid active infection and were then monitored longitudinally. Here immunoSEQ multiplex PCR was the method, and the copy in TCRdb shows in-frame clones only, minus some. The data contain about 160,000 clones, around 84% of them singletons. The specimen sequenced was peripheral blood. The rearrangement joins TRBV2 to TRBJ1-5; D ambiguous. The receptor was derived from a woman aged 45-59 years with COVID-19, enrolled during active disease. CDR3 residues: CASTREGKQPQHF. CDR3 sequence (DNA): TGTGCCAGCACAAGGGAGGGTAAACAGCCCCAGCATTTT.